Sequencing of this T cell receptor (beta chain) was carried out in a study of blood T cells in healthy people across ages. Study-wide points: CMV infection status of these donors was not known. Per-million-T-cell TCR beta diversity fell roughly linearly with age. Among long-lived donors, naive CD4+ cells were more numerous and diversity higher than in aged donors.

To note about this clonotype: The antigen is undetermined.

V was pared by 6 bases and J by 9 bases, with 10 bases between. Per germline, CDR1 MNHEY and CDR2 SMNVEV (reference sequence). The CDR3 extends over 11 amino acids. The authors ran a second PCR of roughly 6 to 12 cycles using a sample-barcoded 5' primer and a J-beta primer mix. Each single sample gave us at least 2.5 million CDR3-containing paired-end reads. TCRdb re-called the 5' RACE reads through MiXCR, storing one row per CDR3 protein. The sample has more than 650,000 distinct CDR3 sequences, roughly 50% seen once. V and J are TRBV27 and TRBJ2-3, with D tentatively TRBD1 (5 bases). Input material: blood. The receptor was derived from an older man in good health. The CDR3 bases are TGTGCCAGCAGGCAACAGGCAACGCAGTATTTT. Its protein is CASRQQATQYF.